This entry lists 14 T cell receptor beta chains sequenced from one sample in a study of shared clonotypes between healthy human individuals. Produced via immunoSEQ multiplex PCR; TCRdb's table is partial and in-frame only. The table records around 88,000 clones, less than 80% of them present only once. Sequenced sample: memory CD8+ T cells sorted from blood. As for subset: CD45RO+ cells pooled with CCR7-negative TemRA cells. The receptors come from a young man in good health.

The chain couples TRBV11-2 to TRBJ1-3; no clear D gene. The CDR3 contains 13 residues. Germline V gene lookup returns CDR1 SGHAT and CDR2 FQNNGV. With 3 bases removed from V and 10 bases from J, the gap between germline ends came to 13 bases. CDR3 sequence: CASSFEPLWTIYF. The CDR3 nucleotides are TGTGCCAGCAGCTTCGAACCTCTGTGGACCATATATTTT.

This clone appeared many times. The rearrangement links TRBV9 to TRBJ2-6; D ambiguous. Germline V gene data show CDR1 as SGDLS and CDR2 as YYNGEE. The CDR3 length is 14 residues. Trimming took off 4 bases at V and 4 bases at J, with 9 bases between the two ends. Written as DNA, the CDR3 is TGTGCCAGCAGCCCCGCAAGCGGGGCCAACGTCCTGACTTTC. Protein product: CASSPASGANVLTF.

The chain is built from TRBV11-3 and TRBJ2-7; 9 positions match TRBD1. The J segment lost 3 bases and the V segment lost 3 bases, leaving 3 bases of the junction unmatched. Looked up from germline, CDR1 is SGHNT and CDR2 is YENEEA. This CDR3 is 14 amino acids long. This CDR3 reads CASSLGQGHYEQYF. The CDR3 coding sequence is TGTGCCAGCAGCTTGGGACAGGGCCACTACGAGCAGTACTTC.

This clone was seen a few times. This chain joins TRBV14 and TRBJ2-1, with D possibly being TRBD2 (6 bases). The V gene's germline CDR1 is SGHDN and CDR2 FVKESK. The CDR3 length is 19 residues. V was clipped by 0 bases and J by 5 bases, with 23 bases between them. CDR3 nucleotide sequence: TGTGCCAGCAGCCAAGAGTTGGGGCTGGGCGGGAACGCGAACAATGAGCAGTTCTTC. Protein product: CASSQELGLGGNANNEQFF.

The rearrangement uses TRBV27 and TRBJ1-1; no clear D. This CDR3 contains 13 residues. Trimming left V 6 bases short and J 2 bases short, with 10 bases between. CDR1 and CDR2 (germline): MNHEY, SMNVEV (reference sequence). Written as DNA, the CDR3 is TGTGCCAGCAGGGATAATTTAAACACTGAAGCTTTCTTT. Residues: CASRDNLNTEAFF.

The chain couples TRBV19 to TRBJ2-2; a possible D gene is TRBD2 (5 bases). CDR3 length: 19 residues. V was pared by 6 bases and J by 7 bases, with 30 bases between. CDR1 is LNHDA, CDR2 SQIVND, per germline (reference sequence). CDR3 DNA sequence: TGTGCCAGTAGAGCCGTGTCCCCGAGAGGTACCCCTCGGGGCGGGGAGCTGTTTTTT. Translated: CASRAVSPRGTPRGGELFF.

The gene calls are TRBV27 and TRBJ1-1; TRBD1 matches at 7 bases. From germline, CDR1 is MNHEY and CDR2 SMNVEV (reference sequence). The trim removed 4 bases at V and 6 bases at J, leaving 5 bases unmatched. The CDR3 has 13 amino acids. The CDR3 is CASSSTGDSEAFF. CDR3 in DNA: TGTGCCAGCAGTTCTACAGGGGATTCTGAAGCTTTCTTT.

This chain connects TRBV27 to TRBJ2-7; TRBD1 might be the D (6 bases). Per germline, CDR1 MNHEY and CDR2 SMNVEV (reference sequence). V gave up 5 bases and J gave up 3 bases, with 11 bases separating them. CDR3 size: 13 residues. Here the CDR3 reads CASSRGTLYEQYF. In DNA form, the CDR3 reads TGTGCCAGCAGTCGAGGGACACTCTACGAGCAGTACTTC.

The genes are TRBV7-9 and TRBJ1-2; no clear D gene. V lost 1 base and J lost 3, with 15 bases in between. Germline V gene data show CDR1 as SEHNR and CDR2 as FQNEAQ (reference sequence). The CDR3 extends over 16 amino acids. The CDR3 nucleotides read TGTGCCAGCAGCTTAGATGTAAAGTTGGAACACTATGGCTACACCTTC. This codes for CASSLDVKLEHYGYTF.

This clone was detected many times. This chain joins TRBV28 and TRBJ2-7; D not resolved. Trimming took 1 base from V and 6 from J, leaving 13 bases between them. CDR3 length: 14 amino acids. The germline CDR1 and CDR2 sequences are MDHEN and SYDVKM. The DNA for the CDR3 is TGTGCCAGCAGTTTATCGACCTCGGCGATCGAGCAGTACTTC. It codes for CASSLSTSAIEQYF.

The rearrangement joins TRBV4-1 to TRBJ2-3; D perhaps matches TRBD1 (5 bases). Germline CDR1 MGHRA, CDR2 YSYEKL. This CDR3 has 16 residues. V was cut by 1 base and J by 2 bases, with 13 bases left in between. Written as DNA, the CDR3 is TGCGCCAGCAGCCAAGCCAACACAGGACCCACAGATACGCAGTATTTT. Translated, it gives CASSQANTGPTDTQYF.

This chain uses TRBV6-9 with TRBJ2-7; TRBD2 might be the D (5 bases). V shed 8 bases and J shed 0 bases, with 17 bases lying between them. CDR3 length: 15 amino acids. Germline V gene data show CDR1 as MNHGY and CDR2 as SVAAGI. CDR3 sequence reads: CASPRGRSDSYEQYF. The CDR3 DNA is TGTGCCAGCCCCAGAGGTCGTAGCGACTCCTACGAGCAGTACTTC.

DNA for the CDR3: TGCAGCGTCGCTAAAAGCGCAGATACGCAGTATTTT. Protein: CSVAKSADTQYF. The chain employs TRBV29-1 and TRBJ2-3; D gene ambiguous. Trimming removed 6 bases at V and 4 bases at J, with 11 bases between. Germline CDR1 SQVTM, CDR2 ANQGSEA. This CDR3 spans 12 amino acids.

V is TRBV6-5 and J is TRBJ2-1, with unresolved D. V gave up 5 bases and J gave up 0 bases, with 8 bases separating them. The CDR3 covers 14 residues. Germline CDR1 and CDR2: MNHEY and SVGAGI. The CDR3: CASSLSPSYNEQFF. The CDR3 DNA reads TGTGCCAGCAGTCTTTCACCCTCCTACAATGAGCAGTTCTTC.